Reported below is one TCR beta chain. This clonotype was detected a few times. Its binding antigen is unknown. Base qualities are not recorded, but no much larger clone differs from it by a single base. Sequencing was performed on an Illumina HiSeq 1500. TCRdb handled the public reads itself, with Q25 trimming in fastp and clone calling in MiXCR, and kept productive beta chains. Rows are unified per CDR3 protein, each entry keeping the most common DNA and genes. This sample comprises around 530,000 distinct CDR3 sequences, more than 15% of them detected only once. The ten largest make up under 30% of the sample. The data belong to a study of T cell repertoires in cytomegalovirus infection (dated by TCRdb to the late 2010s). Turning to the overall study: Donor HLA type was relevant to the analysis, because carriage of CMV infection together with the matching HLA type was indicated by public TCR beta signatures. Study-level results and caveats: In both this cohort and an independent cohort of over 350 donors, the cumulative frequency of public TCR beta family members distinguished carriers of CMV infection plus the relevant HLA type. The ex vivo response was dominated by HLA-C-restricted CMV-specific TCR beta clonotypes, and the single most frequent clonotype in two of eight donors was supplied by these HLA-C-restricted clonotypes.

The CDR3 spans 15 residues, from the cysteine through the phenylalanine. CDR3 DNA only is kept here, 45 bases in frame from base 1. The junction carries 16 bases between V and J, which are trimmed by 4 bases and 7 bases respectively. Per the germline V gene, MGHRA is the CDR1 and YSYEKL is the CDR2. This TCR was recovered from a human donor in good health (CMV status not recorded). Some clones in this sample may be carry-over from other donors' samples. The specimen was CD8+ T cells from PBMCs. In this chain, TRBV4-1 is recombined with TRBJ2-2; TRBD1 could be the D gene, as 6 bases match. The CDR3 region reads CASSPVQGSGGELFF. The nucleotide sequence reads TGCGCCAGCAGCCCGGTACAGGGAAGTGGCGGGGAGCTGTTTTTT.